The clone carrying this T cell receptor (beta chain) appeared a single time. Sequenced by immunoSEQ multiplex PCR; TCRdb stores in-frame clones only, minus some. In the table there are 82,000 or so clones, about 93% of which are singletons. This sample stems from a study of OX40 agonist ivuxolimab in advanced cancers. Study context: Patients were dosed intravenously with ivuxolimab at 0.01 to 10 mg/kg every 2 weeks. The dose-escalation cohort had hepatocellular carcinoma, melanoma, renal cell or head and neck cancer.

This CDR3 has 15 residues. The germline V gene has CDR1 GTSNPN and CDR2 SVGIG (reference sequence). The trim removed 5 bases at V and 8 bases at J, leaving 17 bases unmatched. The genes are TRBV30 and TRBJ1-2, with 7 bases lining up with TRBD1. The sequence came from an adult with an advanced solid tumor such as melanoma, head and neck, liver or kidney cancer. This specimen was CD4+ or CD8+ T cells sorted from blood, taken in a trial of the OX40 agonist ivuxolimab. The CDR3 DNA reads TGTGCCTGGGAGGACAGGCTGGACGGGTGGGAAGGCTACACCTTC. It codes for CAWEDRLDGWEGYTF.